The subject of this entry is one T cell receptor (beta chain). The antigen is undetermined. TCRdb's table, derived via immunoSEQ multiplex PCR, lists solely in-frame clones and lacks some. The sample has more than 85,000 clones; 81% are singletons. The data derive from a study of T cell responses to AZD1222 COVID-19 vaccine. About the research overall: Second-dose recipients at about 4 or about 12 weeks were treated as one pooled group.

Germline loops: CDR1 KGHSH, CDR2 LQKENI. Trimming removed 2 bases at V and 4 bases at J, with 14 bases between. The CDR3 spans 15 residues. Findings and limits, study-wide: Donors in the cohort were predominantly white British and more often female, and clonal diversity was possibly underestimated. Increases in Spike-specific TCR breadth and depth were seen after two AZD1222 doses. As reported, nearly half of all spike-specific TCRs target variant regions that are unmutated.

This TCR came from an adult in good health. This rearrangement joins TRBV18 to TRBJ1-1; D is uncertain. This specimen was peripheral blood, taken on day 0 of AZD1222 vaccination. For the CDR3, the DNA is TGTGCCAGCTCACCAATCAGTTCCCGGTCCACTGAAGCTTTCTTT. It specifies CASSPISSRSTEAFF.